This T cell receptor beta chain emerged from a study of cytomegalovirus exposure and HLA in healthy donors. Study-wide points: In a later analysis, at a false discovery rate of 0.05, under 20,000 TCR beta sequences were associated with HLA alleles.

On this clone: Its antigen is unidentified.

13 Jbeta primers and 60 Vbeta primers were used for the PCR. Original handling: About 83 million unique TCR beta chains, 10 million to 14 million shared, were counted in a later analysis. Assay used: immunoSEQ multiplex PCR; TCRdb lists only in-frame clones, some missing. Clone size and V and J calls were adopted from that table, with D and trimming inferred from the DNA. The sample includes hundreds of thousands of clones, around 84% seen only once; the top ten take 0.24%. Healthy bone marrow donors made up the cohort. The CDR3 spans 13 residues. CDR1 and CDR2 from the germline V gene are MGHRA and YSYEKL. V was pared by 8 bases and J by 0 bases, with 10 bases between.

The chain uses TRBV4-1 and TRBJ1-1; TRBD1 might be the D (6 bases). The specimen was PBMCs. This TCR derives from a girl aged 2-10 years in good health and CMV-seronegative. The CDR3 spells CASGDRLNTEAFF. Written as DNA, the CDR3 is TGCGCCAGCGGAGACAGGTTGAACACTGAAGCTTTCTTT.